The 9 T cell receptor beta chains listed next were all sequenced from one sample in a study of early T cells in non-severe SARS-CoV-2 infection. MiXCR, run by TCRdb on the 5' RACE reads, gives a single entry per CDR3 protein. The table shows roughly 32,000 distinct CDR3 sequences, with roughly 9.3% occurring only once. The specimen was whole blood. All receptors come from an adult who was a healthcare worker with PCR-confirmed SARS-CoV-2 infection or an uninfected control (not recorded which).

This clonotype was observed many times. The V gene is TRBV5-1, the J gene TRBJ1-1; D not resolved. Per germline, CDR1 SGHRS and CDR2 YFSETQ. V lost 0 bases to trimming and J lost 1 base, with 7 bases between them. The CDR3 is 14 residues long. CDR3 in DNA: TGCGCCAGCAGCTTGGACGGCGGGAACACTGAAGCTTTCTTT. This encodes CASSLDGGNTEAFF.

For this clonotype: A clone one base away is much larger, so this may be a read error. The chain carries TRBV7-6 and TRBJ1-6; TRBD1 agrees at 11 bases. V was clipped by 5 bases and J by 11 bases; unmatched bases: 8. Germline loops: CDR1 SGHVS, CDR2 FNYEAQ. This CDR3 spans 15 amino acids. This chain's CDR3 is CASSREGQGATPLHF. CDR3 in DNA: TGTGCCAGCAGCAGAGAAGGACAGGGGGCCACACCCCTCCACTTT.

In its sample, this clonotype was seen many times. The genes are TRBV20-1 and TRBJ2-3; 12 positions match TRBD2. Germline V gene lookup returns CDR1 DFQATT and CDR2 SNEGSKA (reference sequence). The length of the CDR3 is 15 residues. The V and J ends lost 6 bases and 2 bases, in that order; junction bases with no gene match: 6. CDR3 in amino acids: CSAKRLAGATDTQYF. The CDR3 nucleotides are TGCAGTGCCAAACGACTAGCGGGGGCCACAGATACGCAGTATTTT.

There are many counts of this clonotype. The chain links TRBV6-6 to TRBJ2-2, with 9 bases identical to TRBD1. The CDR3 covers 16 residues. J gave up 4 bases and V 5 bases, and 8 bases lay outside the gene matches. Germline assignment: CDR1 MNHNY and CDR2 SVGAGI (reference sequence). Written as DNA, the CDR3 is TGTGCCAGCAGTCCCCCAGGACAGGGGAGCACCGGGGAGCTGTTTTTT. Protein: CASSPPGQGSTGELFF.

This clonotype was seen a few times. The chain couples TRBV7-6 to TRBJ2-7; 9 nucleotides align to TRBD1. The CDR3 totals 15 residues. Germline V lookup: CDR1 SGHVS, CDR2 FNYEAQ. With 5 bases clipped from V and 2 bases from J, the junction kept 7 bases outside the gene matches. Here the CDR3 reads CASSPTGGTPYEQYF. The CDR3 nucleotides read TGTGCCAGCAGCCCGACAGGGGGGACACCCTACGAGCAGTACTTC.

The table lists this clonotype with many counts. This rearrangement joins TRBV7-9 to TRBJ1-1, with D unclear. The CDR3 has 15 residues. The germline V gene encodes CDR1 SEHNR and CDR2 FQNEAQ (reference sequence). V was shortened by 2 bases and J by 5 bases, with 15 bases between the two germline ends. The CDR3 nucleotides read TGTGCCAGCAGCTTAACTGTGGGAAGAGGGACTGAAGCTTTCTTT. Protein: CASSLTVGRGTEAFF.

This clonotype was picked up a small number of times. The chain couples TRBV13 to TRBJ2-5; 10 bases agree with TRBD1. Unmatched junction bases numbered 3, after V lost 5 bases and J lost 3 bases. The CDR3 covers 14 residues. Germline-derived CDR1 and CDR2 are PRHDT and FYEKMQ (reference sequence). CDR3 amino acids: CASSRDRGKETQYF. CDR3 bases: TGTGCCAGCAGCCGGGACAGGGGAAAAGAGACCCAGTACTTC.

This clonotype was recorded many times. The chain is built from TRBV20-1 and TRBJ2-3, with 7 bases lining up with TRBD2. Trimming at V came to 3 bases and at J to 2 bases, leaving 5 bases not matched to a gene. This CDR3 has 14 amino acids. Germline V lookup: CDR1 DFQATT, CDR2 SNEGSKA (reference sequence). Here the CDR3 DNA reads TGCAGTGCTAGCGGGGGGACCTACACAGATACGCAGTATTTT. Translation: CSASGGTYTDTQYF.

A note on this clonotype: A much larger clone lies a single base off, so this may be a read error. CDR3 loop: CASRQNRDTEAYF. The CDR3 DNA reads TGTGCCAGCAGACAGAACAGGGACACTGAAGCTTACTTT. This rearrangement joins TRBV27 to TRBJ1-1; TRBD1 is a possible D gene (6 bases). Germline CDR1 MNHEY, CDR2 SMNVEV (reference sequence). CDR3 length equals 13 residues.